A selection of T cell receptor beta chains follows, all from one sample in a study of blood T cell repertoires in COVID-19. Method: immunoSEQ multiplex PCR; TCRdb's copy keeps in-frame clones and lacks some. The table shows about 180,000 clones, with over 75% occurring only once. Sequencing input: PBMCs or T cells enriched from blood (not recorded which). These receptors came from a woman between 50 and 59 years old who had recovered from COVID-19. CDR3s include the opening cysteine and the closing phenylalanine or tryptophan. Fields, in order: V gene, D gene, J gene, clone size, CDR3 DNA, CDR3 protein. D genes are given only for firm matches. Clone size, where shown, is once, few, many, or a class for clones that have expanded.

v_gene: TRBV29-1; d_gene: TRBD1; j_gene: TRBJ1-2; abundance: .; CDR3nt: TGCGGGACAGTTGCTAACTATGGCTACACCTTC; CDR3aa: CGTVANYGYTF
v_gene: TRBV18; d_gene: .; j_gene: TRBJ2-3; abundance: .; CDR3nt: TGTGCCAGCTCACCAGGGAGGCTCGGGAGCACAGATACGCAGTATTTT; CDR3aa: CASSPGRLGSTDTQYF
v_gene: TRBV11-3; d_gene: TRBD1; j_gene: TRBJ1-1; abundance: .; CDR3nt: TGTGCCAGCAGCTTAGGGGACAGCCTTGGGGGGACTGAAGCTTTCTTT; CDR3aa: CASSLGDSLGGTEAFF
v_gene: TRBV18; d_gene: .; j_gene: TRBJ1-2; abundance: .; CDR3nt: TGTGCCAGCTCACGACAGGAGGATATCTATGGCTACACCTTC; CDR3aa: CASSRQEDIYGYTF
v_gene: TRBV25-1; d_gene: TRBD1; j_gene: TRBJ2-1; abundance: .; CDR3nt: TGTGCCAGGAAGACAGGGGGAAACAATGAGCAGTTCTTC; CDR3aa: CARKTGGNNEQFF
v_gene: TRBV3-1/TRBV3-2; d_gene: .; j_gene: TRBJ2-3; abundance: .; CDR3nt: TGTGCCAGCAGCCAAGATTCGAGCGGAACGCAGTATTTT; CDR3aa: CASSQDSSGTQYF
v_gene: TRBV2; d_gene: .; j_gene: TRBJ2-4; abundance: .; CDR3nt: TGTGCCAGCAGTGAAGATGGACTAGCCAAAAACATTCAGTACTTC; CDR3aa: CASSEDGLAKNIQYF
v_gene: TRBV9; d_gene: .; j_gene: TRBJ2-7; abundance: .; CDR3nt: TGTGCCAGCAGCGTATCGATGAGCCAGGGGCCCTACGAGCAGTACTTC; CDR3aa: CASSVSMSQGPYEQYF
v_gene: TRBV30; d_gene: .; j_gene: TRBJ1-5; abundance: .; CDR3nt: TGTGCCTGGAGTGTACACTCGGGACTGCTCTATAGCAATCAGCCCCAGCATTTT; CDR3aa: CAWSVHSGLLYSNQPQHF
v_gene: TRBV2; d_gene: .; j_gene: TRBJ2-5; abundance: .; CDR3nt: TGTGCCAGCTACCTGCGCGGGGCGGCAGAGACCCAGTACTTC; CDR3aa: CASYLRGAAETQYF
v_gene: TRBV18; d_gene: TRBD1; j_gene: TRBJ1-1; abundance: .; CDR3nt: TGTGCCAGCTCACTGCTGGCAGGGGACAGGAACACTGAAGCTTTCTTT; CDR3aa: CASSLLAGDRNTEAFF
v_gene: TRBV27; d_gene: TRBD1; j_gene: TRBJ2-6; abundance: .; CDR3nt: TGTGCCAGCAGTACAGGGGCCACACCCTCTGGGGCCAACGTCCTGACTTTC; CDR3aa: CASSTGATPSGANVLTF
v_gene: TRBV7-2; d_gene: TRBD2; j_gene: TRBJ2-5; abundance: .; CDR3nt: TGTGCCAGCAGCTTCGGCGGGGGACAAGAGACCCAGTACTTC; CDR3aa: CASSFGGGQETQYF
v_gene: TRBV19; d_gene: .; j_gene: TRBJ1-5; abundance: .; CDR3nt: TGTGCCAGTACCCCAGGGAATCGGCCCCAGCATTTT; CDR3aa: CASTPGNRPQHF
v_gene: TRBV6-5; d_gene: TRBD1; j_gene: TRBJ1-1; abundance: .; CDR3nt: TGTGCCAGCGGGGACAGGCGGAACACTGAAGCTTTCTTT; CDR3aa: CASGDRRNTEAFF
v_gene: TRBV6-4; d_gene: .; j_gene: TRBJ1-2; abundance: .; CDR3nt: TGTGCCAGCAGTGTTGAGGGATTGTATGGCTACACCTTC; CDR3aa: CASSVEGLYGYTF
v_gene: TRBV19; d_gene: .; j_gene: TRBJ2-5; abundance: .; CDR3nt: TGTGCCAGTAGTATCGATCTGTTCGCGTCCCAGTACTTC; CDR3aa: CASSIDLFASQYF
v_gene: TRBV6-1; d_gene: TRBD2; j_gene: TRBJ2-1; abundance: .; CDR3nt: TGTGCCAGCAGTGACCTAGCGGGAGACCCTTATTCCTACAATGAGCAGTTCTTC; CDR3aa: CASSDLAGDPYSYNEQFF
v_gene: TRBV5-1; d_gene: TRBD1; j_gene: TRBJ2-3; abundance: .; CDR3nt: TGCGCCAGCAGCAGTCGGACAGGGCTAGCGAGCTCAGATACGCAGTATTTT; CDR3aa: CASSSRTGLASSDTQYF
v_gene: TRBV3-1/TRBV3-2; d_gene: TRBD2; j_gene: TRBJ2-5; abundance: few; CDR3nt: TGTGCCAGCAGCTCCACTACTTACACCGGGACTAGCTTGTCGGAGACCCAGTACTTC; CDR3aa: CASSSTTYTGTSLSETQYF
v_gene: TRBV3-1/TRBV3-2; d_gene: TRBD2; j_gene: TRBJ2-1; abundance: .; CDR3nt: TGTGCCAGCAGCCTATCTGGGACTAAATACAATGAGCAGTTCTTC; CDR3aa: CASSLSGTKYNEQFF
v_gene: TRBV2; d_gene: .; j_gene: TRBJ2-1; abundance: .; CDR3nt: TGCCTCGGGTCGGGAGCCTTATACAATGAGCAGTTCTTC; CDR3aa: CLGSGALYNEQFF
v_gene: TRBV28; d_gene: TRBD1; j_gene: TRBJ1-2; abundance: .; CDR3nt: TGTGCCAGCAGTTCGCAGGGCAGGGGGCTCGACTATGGCTACACCTTC; CDR3aa: CASSSQGRGLDYGYTF
v_gene: TRBV4-2; d_gene: .; j_gene: TRBJ2-2; abundance: .; CDR3nt: TGTGCCAGCAGCCAAGCCAGGGGCACCGGGGAGCTGTTTTTT; CDR3aa: CASSQARGTGELFF
v_gene: TRBV27; d_gene: TRBD2; j_gene: TRBJ2-1; abundance: .; CDR3nt: TGTGCCAGCAGTCTGTCTAGCGGGAGGCAGTTCTTC; CDR3aa: CASSLSSGRQFF
v_gene: TRBV30; d_gene: TRBD1; j_gene: TRBJ1-2; abundance: once; CDR3nt: TGTGCCTGGAGTGTACAGGGGGGGGCCTACACCTTC; CDR3aa: CAWSVQGGAYTF
v_gene: TRBV11-2; d_gene: TRBD2; j_gene: TRBJ2-2; abundance: .; CDR3nt: TGTGCCAGCAGCTCCCGGACTAGCGGTTTGGCGAACACCGGGGAGCTGTTTTTT; CDR3aa: CASSSRTSGLANTGELFF
v_gene: TRBV28; d_gene: TRBD2; j_gene: TRBJ2-5; abundance: .; CDR3nt: TGTGCCAGCAGTTTCACTAGCGGGAGGGTTGTTGGGGTAGAGACCCAGTACTTC; CDR3aa: CASSFTSGRVVGVETQYF
v_gene: TRBV18; d_gene: .; j_gene: TRBJ2-7; abundance: few; CDR3nt: TGTGCCAGCTCACCACCACTCCTGGCCAGCGACTCCTACGAGCAGTACTTC; CDR3aa: CASSPPLLASDSYEQYF
v_gene: TRBV11-2; d_gene: .; j_gene: TRBJ1-1; abundance: .; CDR3nt: TGTGCCAGCAGCTTATTTGGACTGACCAAAACTTGGATCGCTTTCTTT; CDR3aa: CASSLFGLTKTWIAFF
v_gene: TRBV5-1; d_gene: .; j_gene: TRBJ1-1; abundance: .; CDR3nt: TGCGCCAGCAGCTTCACAGGGTTCATGAACACTGAAGCTTTCTTT; CDR3aa: CASSFTGFMNTEAFF
v_gene: TRBV9; d_gene: TRBD2; j_gene: TRBJ2-1; abundance: .; CDR3nt: TGTGCCAGCAGCTCTCAGAAGAGGGCTGGGGCGGGAGGAAGCTATGAGCAGTTCTTC; CDR3aa: CASSSQKRAGAGGSYEQFF
v_gene: TRBV27; d_gene: TRBD1; j_gene: TRBJ2-6; abundance: .; CDR3nt: TGTGCCAGCAGTTTCGGACAGGGAAAGAGCTCTGGGGCCAACGTCCTGACTTTC; CDR3aa: CASSFGQGKSSGANVLTF
v_gene: TRBV6-2/TRBV6-3; d_gene: TRBD2; j_gene: TRBJ2-7; abundance: .; CDR3nt: TGTGCCAGCAGCTTCGATAGCGGGAGGGGGTCCTACGAGCAGTACTTC; CDR3aa: CASSFDSGRGSYEQYF
v_gene: TRBV27; d_gene: .; j_gene: TRBJ1-4; abundance: .; CDR3nt: TGTGCCAGCAGGACAGTTGCAACTAATGAAAAACTGTTTTTT; CDR3aa: CASRTVATNEKLFF